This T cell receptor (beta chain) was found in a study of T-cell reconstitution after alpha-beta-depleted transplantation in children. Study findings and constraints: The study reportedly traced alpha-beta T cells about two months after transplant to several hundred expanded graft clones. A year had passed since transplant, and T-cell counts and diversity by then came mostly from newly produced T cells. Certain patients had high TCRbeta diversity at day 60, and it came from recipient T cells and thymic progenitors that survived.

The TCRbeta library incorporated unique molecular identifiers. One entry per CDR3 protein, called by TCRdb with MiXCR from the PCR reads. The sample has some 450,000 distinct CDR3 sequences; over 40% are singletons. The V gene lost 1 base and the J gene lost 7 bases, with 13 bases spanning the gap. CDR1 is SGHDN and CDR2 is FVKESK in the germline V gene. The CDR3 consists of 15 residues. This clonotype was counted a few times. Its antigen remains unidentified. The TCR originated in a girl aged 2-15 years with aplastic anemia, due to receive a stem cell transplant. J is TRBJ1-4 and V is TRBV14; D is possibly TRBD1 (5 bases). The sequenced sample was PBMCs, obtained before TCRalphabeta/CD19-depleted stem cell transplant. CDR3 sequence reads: CASSQVAGRSEKLFF. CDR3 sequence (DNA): TGTGCCAGCAGCCAAGTCGCGGGGCGAAGTGAAAAACTGTTTTTT.